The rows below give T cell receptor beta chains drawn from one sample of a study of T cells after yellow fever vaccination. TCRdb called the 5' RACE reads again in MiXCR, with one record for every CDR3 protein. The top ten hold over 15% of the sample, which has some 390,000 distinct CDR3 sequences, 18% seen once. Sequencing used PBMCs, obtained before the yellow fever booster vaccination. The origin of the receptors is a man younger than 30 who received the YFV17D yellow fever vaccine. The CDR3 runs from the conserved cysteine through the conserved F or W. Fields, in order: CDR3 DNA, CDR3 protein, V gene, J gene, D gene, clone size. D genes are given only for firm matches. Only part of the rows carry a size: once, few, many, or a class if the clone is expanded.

TGCGCCAGCAGCCAAGATCTTCGCGGATCCCAAGAGACCCAGTACTTC,CASSQDLRGSQETQYF,TRBV4-3,TRBJ2-5,.,.
TGTGCCAGCAGCCTACGGCAGGCGACCTACGAGCAGTACTTC,CASSLRQATYEQYF,TRBV7-2,TRBJ2-7,.,.
TGTGCCAGCAGCCCGCGGGCCGCCCTTCAGTTCTTC,CASSPRAALQFF,TRBV7-2,TRBJ2-1,.,few
TGTGCCAGCTCACTCCGGGGACTAGCGGACAATGAGCAGTTCTTC,CASSLRGLADNEQFF,TRBV18,TRBJ2-1,TRBD2,few
TGCGCCAGCAAATTGGACTCGACGAATGAAAAACTGTTTTTT,CASKLDSTNEKLFF,TRBV5-1,TRBJ1-4,.,few
TGTGCCACCAGCAGAGGGGACCCTCCAAGAGAGACCCAGTACTTC,CATSRGDPPRETQYF,TRBV15,TRBJ2-5,.,.
TGCGCCAGCAGCTTAGGAATCACAGATACGCAGTATTTT,CASSLGITDTQYF,TRBV5-1,TRBJ2-3,.,few
TGTGCCAGCAGCGTAGCTCCTACTAGCGGGGGCGAGACCCAGTACTTC,CASSVAPTSGGETQYF,TRBV9,TRBJ2-5,TRBD2,.
TGTGCCAGCAGCCCCGTAGGGACTAGCGGGGTCTACAATGAGCAGTTCTTC,CASSPVGTSGVYNEQFF,TRBV7-2,TRBJ2-1,TRBD2,few
TGTGCCAGCAGTGTCGACAGGCTAGGTCAGCCCCAGCATTTT,CASSVDRLGQPQHF,TRBV6-1,TRBJ1-5,.,few
TGTGCCACCTCACTCAGTCCACTCCCGGGGAATTCACCCCTCCACTTT,CATSLSPLPGNSPLHF,TRBV4-2,TRBJ1-6,.,few
TGTGCCAGCAGTGTCGGGCTAGAAGAGACCCAGTACTTC,CASSVGLEETQYF,TRBV2,TRBJ2-5,.,few
TGCGCCAGCAGCTTGTCCGGGGGGGGGACAGATACGCAGTATTTT,CASSLSGGGTDTQYF,TRBV5-1,TRBJ2-3,TRBD2,many
TGTGCCACCAGCATTCTCCCCGGGGTACAAGAGACCCAGTACTTC,CATSILPGVQETQYF,TRBV15,TRBJ2-5,.,.
TGTGCCAGCAGCCAAACCGGTTTGGGTGAAGCTTTCTTT,CASSQTGLGEAFF,TRBV11-2,TRBJ1-1,.,few
TGTGCTAGTGGTCCATGGGACAGGGGTATTCTGGATGAGCAGTTCTTC,CASGPWDRGILDEQFF,TRBV12-5,TRBJ2-1,TRBD1,.
TGTGCCAGCACCTTAACGGGACAGGGGTATTCACCCCTCCACTTT,CASTLTGQGYSPLHF,TRBV6-5,TRBJ1-6,TRBD1,.
TGTGCCAGCAGTCATCGACAGGGGGCTCAGCCCCAGCATTTT,CASSHRQGAQPQHF,TRBV5-5,TRBJ1-5,TRBD1,few
TGTGCCTGGAGTGTACGGGGGCCTGGGACCCAGTACTTC,CAWSVRGPGTQYF,TRBV30,TRBJ2-5,.,.
TGTGCCAGCAGTACAGGGATGGGTGGGGCAGATACGCAGTATTTT,CASSTGMGGADTQYF,TRBV6-1,TRBJ2-3,.,few
TGTGCCAGCAGTTTGTACGCGAACACCGGGGAGCTGTTTTTT,CASSLYANTGELFF,TRBV28,TRBJ2-2,.,.
TGTGCCAGCAGCTTAGGGACAGGGAGTGAAAAACTGTTTTTT,CASSLGTGSEKLFF,TRBV7-9,TRBJ1-4,TRBD1,many
TGTGCCAGCAGCCGTGTAAAGGGTAGCACAGATACGCAGTATTTT,CASSRVKGSTDTQYF,TRBV3-1,TRBJ2-3,.,few
TGTGCCAGCAGCCAAGGGGCCTGGGCAAACATTCAGTACTTC,CASSQGAWANIQYF,TRBV3-1,TRBJ2-4,.,few
TGCGCCAGCAGCCCCCAATTACCCGGGGAGCTGTTTTTT,CASSPQLPGELFF,TRBV4-3,TRBJ2-2,.,few
TGCAGTGCTGATAAACAGGGTGAAGGAGAAAAACTGTTTTTT,CSADKQGEGEKLFF,TRBV20-1,TRBJ1-4,.,few
TGCGCCAGTCGACAGAGCTCCTATAATTCACCCCTCCACTTT,CASRQSSYNSPLHF,TRBV5-1,TRBJ1-6,.,few